A selection of T cell receptor beta chains follows, all from one sample in a study of T cell responses to AZD1222 COVID-19 vaccine. TCRdb's table, derived via immunoSEQ multiplex PCR, lists solely in-frame clones and lacks some. Found here are some 130,000 clones, 93% of them singletons; the top ten hold around 3.1%. The sequenced sample was peripheral blood, obtained on day 0 of AZD1222 vaccination. The receptor set was obtained from an adult in good health. The CDR3 runs from the conserved cysteine through the conserved F or W. A D gene is named only where the DNA matches it firmly. Expanded clones are given a class, and other clones once, few, many or no size at all.

v_call,clone_size,j_call,d_call,cdr3_aa,cdr3_nt
TRBV6-5,.,TRBJ1-5,TRBD1,CASIVGQGYQPQHF,TGTGCCAGCATAGTAGGACAGGGGTACCAGCCCCAGCATTTT
TRBV20-1,.,TRBJ2-1,.,CSASDPGVEQFF,TGCAGTGCAAGTGACCCCGGGGTTGAGCAGTTCTTC
TRBV9,.,TRBJ1-1,.,CASSVEMAGAAFF,TGTGCCAGCAGCGTAGAAATGGCAGGGGCAGCTTTCTTT
TRBV6-5,.,TRBJ1-4,TRBD1,CASSYSTGKGEKLFF,TGTGCCAGCAGTTACTCGACAGGGAAGGGTGAAAAACTGTTTTTT
TRBV19,.,TRBJ1-5,.,CASFAGTQHF,TGTGCCAGTTTCGCGGGAACCCAGCATTTT
TRBV7-9,.,TRBJ1-6,.,CASSPTGSTPLHF,TGTGCCAGCAGTCCAACAGGGTCGACACCCCTCCACTTT
TRBV6-5,.,TRBJ1-3,.,CASGRNTIYF,TGTGCCAGCGGGCGAAACACCATATATTTT
TRBV7-3,.,TRBJ2-1,TRBD2,CASSAGLAGNNEQFF,TGTGCCAGCAGCGCGGGACTAGCGGGGAACAATGAGCAGTTCTTC
TRBV19,.,TRBJ1-1,.,CASSILFPGAEAFF,TGTGCCAGTAGTATCCTTTTTCCGGGCGCTGAAGCTTTCTTT
TRBV5-1,.,TRBJ2-7,.,CASSPAGPSYEQYF,TGCGCCAGCAGCCCCGCTGGGCCTTCCTACGAGCAGTACTTC
TRBV30,.,TRBJ2-5,TRBD1,CAWSEGAVETQYF,TGTGCCTGGAGTGAGGGGGCCGTAGAGACCCAGTACTTC
TRBV9,.,TRBJ2-1,TRBD2,CASSPLAGPYNEQFF,TGTGCCAGCAGCCCTCTAGCGGGGCCCTACAATGAGCAGTTCTTC
TRBV10-3,.,TRBJ2-7,.,CAISGQPPKEQYF,TGTGCCATCAGCGGACAACCACCTAAGGAGCAGTACTTC
TRBV19,medium-sized,TRBJ1-5,.,CASSNQPQHF,TGTGCCAGTAGTAATCAGCCCCAGCATTTT
TRBV4-2,.,TRBJ2-5,TRBD2,CASSQDLAGELGETQYF,TGTGCCAGCAGCCAAGACCTAGCGGGAGAATTGGGGGAGACCCAGTACTTC
TRBV6-2/TRBV6-3,.,TRBJ2-3,TRBD2,CASSYSSGSGSDTQYF,TGTGCCAGCAGTTATTCTAGCGGGAGTGGCTCAGATACGCAGTATTTT